These 28 T cell receptor beta chains share one sample of origin, sequenced in a study of blood T cell repertoires in COVID-19. Assay used: immunoSEQ multiplex PCR; TCRdb lists only in-frame clones, some missing. The table records 100,000 or so clones, around 80% of them present only once. Sequenced input: peripheral blood. The receptor source for this set is a man in his fifties or sixties with acute or convalescent COVID-19.

V is TRBV30 and J is TRBJ1-1; a possible D gene is TRBD1 (6 bases). The CDR3 consists of 11 residues. Per the germline V gene, CDR1 is GTSNPN and CDR2 is SVGIG (reference sequence). V dropped 8 bases and J dropped 4 bases, with 11 bases sitting between them. For the CDR3, the DNA is TGTGCCAACGGGGGGCCCACTGAAGCTTTCTTT. Its protein is CANGGPTEAFF.

The chain links TRBV3-1 (or the pseudogene TRBV3-2) to TRBJ1-1, with D perhaps TRBD1 (6 bases). In germline, CDR1 is LGHDT, CDR2 YNNKEL (reference sequence). The CDR3 runs 14 residues. Between the trimmed V and J ends, which lost 2 bases and 5 bases, there was a span of 12 bases. The CDR3 protein is CASSQPQGRTEAFF. The CDR3 DNA reads as TGTGCCAGCAGCCAACCACAGGGTAGGACTGAAGCTTTCTTT.

The chain couples TRBV11-3 to TRBJ1-2; TRBD1 matches 9 bases. Germline V lookup: CDR1 SGHNT, CDR2 YENEEA. The length of the CDR3 is 17 residues. With V trimmed by 1 base and J by 2 bases, 8 bases remained unmatched. CDR3 DNA sequence: TGTGCCAGCAGCTTAGCCTCGGGGACAGGGCTAAACTATGGCTACACCTTC. This sequence encodes CASSLASGTGLNYGYTF.

The J gene is TRBJ1-5, the V gene TRBV28, with TRBD1 matching over 10 bases. V lost 7 bases and J lost 6; bases outside the gene matches: 6. The CDR3 is 14 amino acids. CDR1 MDHEN and CDR2 SYDVKM come from the germline V gene. CDR3 nucleotide sequence: TGTGCCAGCACTGGAGGGACAGGGGTTCAGCCCCAGCATTTT. Translated: CASTGGTGVQPQHF.

Regarding this clone: Other nucleotide sequences in the sample specify the same CDR3. This sequence joins TRBV7-9 and TRBJ2-1; a weak D match, TRBD2 (5 bases). In germline, CDR1 is SEHNR, CDR2 FQNEAQ (reference sequence). Trimming removed 5 bases at V and 13 bases at J, with 12 bases between. The CDR3 consists of 11 residues. The CDR3 region has the DNA TGTGCCAGCAGCCCACTAGTTGAACAGTTCTTC. Translating gives CASSPLVEQFF.

V gene TRBV5-4 combines with J gene TRBJ1-4; TRBD1 aligns across 7 bases. From germline, CDR1 is SGHNT and CDR2 YYREEE (reference sequence). The CDR3 is made up of 14 amino acids. V lost 2 bases, J lost 5 bases, and 3 bases stayed unmatched. Here the CDR3 reads CASSFSGGNEKLFF. CDR3 DNA: TGTGCCAGCAGCTTCTCAGGGGGAAATGAAAAACTGTTTTTT.

The chain recombines TRBV11-3 with TRBJ2-5; D is possibly TRBD2 (6 bases). The germline CDR1 and CDR2 sequences are SGHNT and YENEEA. Trimming left V 8 bases short and J 5 bases short, with 18 bases between. The length of the CDR3 is 14 residues. CDR3 protein: CASGSREWGETQYF. CDR3 coding DNA: TGTGCCAGCGGTTCACGGGAGTGGGGGGAGACCCAGTACTTC.

The CDR3 DNA is TGTGCCAGTAGTATTCCTGTAAACACCGGGGAGCTGTTTTTT. This gives the protein CASSIPVNTGELFF. The chain is built from TRBV19 and TRBJ2-2; D is undetermined. Trimming pared 3 bases from V and 2 bases from J, leaving 7 bases between. Germline-derived CDR1 and CDR2 are LNHDA and SQIVND (reference sequence). The CDR3 has 14 amino acids.

This clone was picked up one time. The chain joins TRBV11-3 to TRBJ2-4; 11 bases fit TRBD2. This CDR3 is built from 17 residues. CDR1 is SGHNT and CDR2 is YENEEA in the germline V gene. Germline trimming cut 4 bases from V and 1 base from J; bases unmatched to any gene: 6. This chain's CDR3 is CASSSPSSGRAKNIQYF. The CDR3 region has the DNA TGTGCCAGCAGCTCACCCTCTAGCGGGAGGGCCAAAAACATTCAGTACTTC.

Only one count was recorded for this clone. This sequence joins TRBV3-1 (or the pseudogene TRBV3-2) and TRBJ1-5; 7 nucleotides match TRBD1. J lost 4 bases, V lost 5 bases, and 2 bases had no gene match. The germline V gene encodes CDR1 LGHDT and CDR2 YNNKEL (reference sequence). There are 13 residues in the CDR3. The CDR3: CASSTQGNQPQHF. In nucleotides, the CDR3 is TGTGCCAGCAGCACACAGGGGAATCAGCCCCAGCATTTT.

The chain employs TRBV18 and TRBJ2-2; a possible D gene is TRBD1 (7 bases). V gave up 3 bases and J gave up 6 bases, with 14 bases separating them. CDR3 length: 15 residues. CDR1 KGHSH and CDR2 LQKENI come from the germline V gene. The CDR3 region is CASSPRQGGAGELFF. CDR3 sequence (DNA): TGTGCCAGCTCACCCCGACAGGGAGGAGCCGGGGAGCTGTTTTTT.

The V and J genes are TRBV7-2 and TRBJ2-7; 10 bases align to TRBD2. The CDR3 loop spans 15 amino acids. Germline assignment: CDR1 SGHTA and CDR2 FQGNSA. The ends lost 3 bases at V and 4 bases at J; junction bases unmatched: 6. CDR3 in amino acids: CASSLYATSGYEQYF. Written as DNA, the CDR3 is TGTGCCAGCAGCTTGTATGCGACTAGCGGGTACGAGCAGTACTTC.

The chain combines TRBV7-2 with TRBJ2-1; 8 bases agree with TRBD2. The CDR3 contains 15 residues. V shed 4 bases and J 4 bases; nucleotides not matched to a gene: 6. Per germline, CDR1 SGHTA and CDR2 FQGNSA. The chain's CDR3 is CASSSPGLGYNEQFF. For the CDR3, the DNA is TGTGCCAGCAGCTCTCCGGGACTAGGTTACAATGAGCAGTTCTTC.

Remarks on this clone: Just one base apart from a much larger clone, this may be a read error. The rearrangement uses TRBV7-9 and TRBJ1-5, with unresolved D. The CDR3 has 14 amino acids. Germline loops: CDR1 SEHNR, CDR2 FQNEAQ (reference sequence). V lost 1 base to trimming and J lost 0 bases, with 4 bases between them. CDR3 sequence: CASSLDGSNQPQHF. The CDR3 bases are TGTGCCAGCAGCTTAGACGGTAGCAATCAGCCCCAGCATTTT.

This chain links TRBV7-8 with TRBJ1-5; TRBD1 matches at 7 bases. This CDR3 is 16 amino acids long. The germline CDR1 and CDR2 sequences are SGHVS and FQNEAQ. V dropped 4 bases and J dropped 3; count of bases not matched to a gene: 9. This chain's CDR3 is CASSSGAGGINQPQHF. The CDR3 DNA follows: TGTGCCAGCAGCTCCGGGGCAGGGGGGATCAATCAGCCCCAGCATTTT.

This chain connects TRBV7-3 to TRBJ2-2; possibly TRBD2 for D (5 bases). The CDR3 has 13 amino acids. The germline V gene encodes CDR1 SGHTA and CDR2 FQGTGA. Trimming left V 5 bases short and J 7 bases short, with 11 bases between. The CDR3 DNA sequence: TGTGCCAGCAGCCCAGTCACTAGCGGGGAGCTGTTTTTT. It specifies CASSPVTSGELFF.

The chain recombines TRBV3-1 (or the pseudogene TRBV3-2) with TRBJ1-1; D is ambiguous. Deletions cut 1 base from V and 9 bases from J, with 6 bases between. CDR3 size: 11 residues. Per germline, CDR1 LGHDT and CDR2 YNNKEL (reference sequence). The CDR3 protein is CASSQGAKAFF. CDR3 in DNA: TGTGCCAGCAGCCAAGGAGCTAAAGCTTTCTTT.

The chain joins TRBV9 to TRBJ2-1; TRBD1 aligns across 7 bases. This CDR3 spans 13 amino acids. Unmatched junction bases numbered 4, after V lost 0 bases and J lost 10 bases. The germline V gene has CDR1 SGDLS and CDR2 YYNGEE. As DNA, the CDR3 is TGTGCCAGCAGCGTAGAGGTGGACAGGGAGCAGTTCTTC. It translates to CASSVEVDREQFF.

V usage is TRBV4-2 and J usage is TRBJ2-1; 9 bases match TRBD2. After removal of 5 bases from V and 5 bases from J, the junction contained 16 bases not matched to a gene. This CDR3 region has 18 residues. The germline V gene encodes CDR1 LGHNA and CDR2 YNFKEQ. The chain's CDR3 is CASSSDPAGGPNHNEQFF. Written as DNA, the CDR3 is TGTGCCAGCAGCTCGGATCCAGCGGGGGGCCCAAACCACAATGAGCAGTTCTTC.

This chain joins TRBV24-1 and TRBJ2-2; D may be TRBD2 (7 bases). Trimming removed 4 bases at V and 0 bases at J, with 14 bases between. The germline CDR1 and CDR2 sequences are KGHDR and SFDVKD. The CDR3 sequence is 17 residues long. CDR3 sequence reads: CATSDLGGGANTGELFF. CDR3 bases: TGTGCCACCAGTGACTTGGGGGGGGGCGCGAACACCGGGGAGCTGTTTTTT.

The V and J genes are TRBV19 and TRBJ1-1; possibly TRBD1 for D (6 bases). V lost 6 bases and J 1 base, leaving 15 bases between the germline ends. Germline V gene sequence: CDR1 LNHDA, CDR2 SQIVND (reference sequence). CDR3 length: 15 residues. CDR3 sequence reads: CASRQIQGENTEAFF. The CDR3 bases are TGTGCCAGTAGACAGATACAGGGTGAGAACACTGAAGCTTTCTTT.

The gene calls are TRBV7-2 and TRBJ1-1; tentatively, D is TRBD1 (6 bases). The CDR3 sequence is 14 residues long. Between the trimmed V and J ends, which lost 8 bases and 7 bases, there was a span of 20 bases. Germline V gives CDR1 SGHTA, CDR2 FQGNSA. CDR3 sequence (DNA): TGTGCCAGCGCGGAAAGGGGGGGCCCTTATGAAGCTTTCTTT. The encoded protein is CASAERGGPYEAFF.

V is TRBV6-5 and J is TRBJ1-2, with TRBD1 matching 7 bases. The CDR3 runs to 13 residues. The V gene end was trimmed by 5 bases and the J gene end by 4 bases; junction bases not matched to a gene: 4. Germline V CDR1 and CDR2: MNHEY, SVGAGI. In DNA form, the CDR3 reads TGTGCCAGCAGTCCCGGGACAGTCTATGGCTACACCTTC. Translating it yields CASSPGTVYGYTF.

This sequence joins TRBV5-1 and TRBJ1-1; 7 bases match TRBD1. The CDR3 is made up of 15 amino acids. Germline lookup yields CDR1 SGHRS and CDR2 YFSETQ. V shed 0 bases and J 2 bases; nucleotides not matched to a gene: 4. As DNA, the CDR3 is TGCGCCAGCAGCTTGGACACAGGGGATAACACTGAAGCTTTCTTT. Translated, it gives CASSLDTGDNTEAFF. Looking up the rest from reference TRBV5-1 and TRBJ1-1 gives the full variable domain: KAGVTQTPRYLIKTRGQQVTLSCSPISGHRSVSWYQQTPGQGLQFLFEYFSETQRNKGNFPGRFSGRQFSNSRSEMNVSTLELGDSALYLCASSLDTGDNTEAFFGQGTRLTVV.

A few counts support this clone. This chain links TRBV6-1 with TRBJ1-3; no clear D gene. The CDR3 covers 15 residues. V was cut by 2 bases and J by 8 bases, with 16 bases left in between. Germline loops: CDR1 MNHNS, CDR2 SASEGT. The CDR3 sequence: CASSETARAGYTIYF. DNA of the CDR3: TGTGCCAGCAGTGAAACCGCCCGCGCAGGTTACACCATATATTTT.

The chain carries TRBV11-2 and TRBJ2-3; 8 bases fit TRBD2. Per the germline V gene, CDR1 is SGHAT and CDR2 is FQNNGV. The CDR3 contains 12 residues. V dropped 5 bases and J dropped 6; count of bases not matched to a gene: 1. The CDR3: CASSGGGDTQYF. The CDR3 DNA follows: TGTGCCAGCAGCGGCGGGGGGGATACGCAGTATTTT.

This chain uses TRBV6-5 with TRBJ1-5, with 8 bases identical to TRBD1. The CDR3 runs to 16 residues. Germline V gene lookup returns CDR1 MNHEY and CDR2 SVGAGI. V shed 2 bases and J 1 base; nucleotides not matched to a gene: 4. This CDR3 reads CASSYSRGRSNQPQHF. CDR3 in DNA: TGTGCCAGCAGTTACAGCAGGGGGCGAAGCAATCAGCCCCAGCATTTT.

Many counts were recorded for this clone. This sequence joins TRBV7-2 and TRBJ1-1; 8 bases line up with TRBD1. The junction had 4 bases not matched to a gene; V was cut back by 4 bases and J by 6 bases. Germline CDR1 SGHTA, CDR2 FQGNSA. This CDR3 comprises 13 residues. CDR3: CASSSDRGSEAFF. CDR3 nucleotides: TGTGCCAGCAGCTCCGACAGGGGCTCTGAAGCTTTCTTT.